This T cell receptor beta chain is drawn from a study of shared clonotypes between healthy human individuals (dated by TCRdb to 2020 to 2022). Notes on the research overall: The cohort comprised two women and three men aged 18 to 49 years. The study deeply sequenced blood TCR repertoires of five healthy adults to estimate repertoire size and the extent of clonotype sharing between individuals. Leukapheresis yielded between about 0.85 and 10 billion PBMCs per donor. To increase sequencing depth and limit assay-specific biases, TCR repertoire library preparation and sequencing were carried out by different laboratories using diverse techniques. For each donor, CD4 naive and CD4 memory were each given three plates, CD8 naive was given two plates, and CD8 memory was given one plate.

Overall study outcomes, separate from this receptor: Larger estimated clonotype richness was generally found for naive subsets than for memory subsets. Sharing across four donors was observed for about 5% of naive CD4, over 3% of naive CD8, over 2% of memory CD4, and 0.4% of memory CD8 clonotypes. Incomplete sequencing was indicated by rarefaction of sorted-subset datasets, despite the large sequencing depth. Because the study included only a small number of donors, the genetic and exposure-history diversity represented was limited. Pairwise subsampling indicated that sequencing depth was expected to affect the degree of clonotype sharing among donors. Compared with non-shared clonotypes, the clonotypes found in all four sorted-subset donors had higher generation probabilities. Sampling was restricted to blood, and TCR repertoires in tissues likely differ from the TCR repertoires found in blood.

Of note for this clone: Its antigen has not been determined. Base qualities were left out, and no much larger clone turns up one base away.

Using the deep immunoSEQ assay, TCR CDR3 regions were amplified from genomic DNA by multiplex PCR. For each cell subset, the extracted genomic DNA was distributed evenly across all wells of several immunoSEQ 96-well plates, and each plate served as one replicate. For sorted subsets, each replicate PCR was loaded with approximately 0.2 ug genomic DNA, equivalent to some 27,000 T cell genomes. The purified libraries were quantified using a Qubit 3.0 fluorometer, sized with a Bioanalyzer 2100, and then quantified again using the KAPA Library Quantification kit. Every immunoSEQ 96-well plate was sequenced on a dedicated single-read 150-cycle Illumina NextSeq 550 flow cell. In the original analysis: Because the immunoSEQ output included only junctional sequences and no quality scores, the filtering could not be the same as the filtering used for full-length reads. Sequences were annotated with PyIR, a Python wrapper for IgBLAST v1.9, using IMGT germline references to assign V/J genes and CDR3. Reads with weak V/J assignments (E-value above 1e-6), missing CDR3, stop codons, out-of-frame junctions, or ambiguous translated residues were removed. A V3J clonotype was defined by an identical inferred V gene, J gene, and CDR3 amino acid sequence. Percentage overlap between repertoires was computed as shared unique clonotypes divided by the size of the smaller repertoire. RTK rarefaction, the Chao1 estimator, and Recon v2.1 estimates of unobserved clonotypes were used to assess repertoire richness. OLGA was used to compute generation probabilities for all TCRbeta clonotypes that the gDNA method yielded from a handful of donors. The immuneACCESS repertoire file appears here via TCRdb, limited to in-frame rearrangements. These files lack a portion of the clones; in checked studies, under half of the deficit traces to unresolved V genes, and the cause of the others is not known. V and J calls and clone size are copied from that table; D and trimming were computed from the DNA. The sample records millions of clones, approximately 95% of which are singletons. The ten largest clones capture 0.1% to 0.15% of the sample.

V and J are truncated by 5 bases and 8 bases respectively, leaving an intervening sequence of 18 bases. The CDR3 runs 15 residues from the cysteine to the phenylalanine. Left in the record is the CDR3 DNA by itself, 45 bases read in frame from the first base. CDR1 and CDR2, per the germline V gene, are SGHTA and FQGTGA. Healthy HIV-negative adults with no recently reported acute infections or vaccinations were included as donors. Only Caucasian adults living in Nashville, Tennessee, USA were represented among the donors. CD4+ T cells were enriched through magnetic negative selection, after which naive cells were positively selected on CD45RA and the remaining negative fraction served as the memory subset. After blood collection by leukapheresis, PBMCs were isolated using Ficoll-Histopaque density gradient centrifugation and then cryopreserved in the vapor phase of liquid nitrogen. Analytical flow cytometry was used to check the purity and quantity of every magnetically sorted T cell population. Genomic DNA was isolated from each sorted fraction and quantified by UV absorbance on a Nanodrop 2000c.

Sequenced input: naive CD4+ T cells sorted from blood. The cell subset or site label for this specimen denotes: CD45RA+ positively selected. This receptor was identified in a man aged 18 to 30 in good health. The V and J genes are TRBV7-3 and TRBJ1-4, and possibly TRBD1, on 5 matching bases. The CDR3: CASSQLQVLREKLFF. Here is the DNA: TGTGCCAGCAGCCAACTACAGGTTCTTCGGGAAAAACTGTTTTTT.